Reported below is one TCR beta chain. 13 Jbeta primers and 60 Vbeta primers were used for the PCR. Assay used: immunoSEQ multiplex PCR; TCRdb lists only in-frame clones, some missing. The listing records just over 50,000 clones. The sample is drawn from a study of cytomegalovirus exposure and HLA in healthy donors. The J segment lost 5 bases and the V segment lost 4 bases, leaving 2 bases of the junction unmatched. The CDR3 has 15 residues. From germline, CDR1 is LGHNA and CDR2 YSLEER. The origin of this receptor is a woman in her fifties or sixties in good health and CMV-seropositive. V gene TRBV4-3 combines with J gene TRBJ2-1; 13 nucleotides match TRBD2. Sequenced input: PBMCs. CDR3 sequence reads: CASSLGLAGNNEQFF. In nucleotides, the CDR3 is TGCGCCAGCAGCCTGGGACTAGCGGGGAACAATGAGCAGTTCTTC.